Listed here are 14 T cell receptor beta chains from one sample, sequenced in a study of blood T cell repertoires in COVID-19. Some clones are missing from TCRdb's copy, which holds only in-frame ones; the method was immunoSEQ multiplex PCR. The data contain about 260,000 clones, about nine tenths of them singletons. Sequenced material: PBMCs or T cells enriched from blood (not recorded which). These receptor sequences come from a man between 50 and 59 years old who had been exposed to COVID-19.

V usage is TRBV5-4 and J usage is TRBJ1-2; D remains ambiguous. V was clipped by 4 bases and J by 1 base, with 11 bases between them. CDR3 length: 14 amino acids. Germline CDR1 SGHNT, CDR2 YYREEE (reference sequence). CDR3 protein: CASSGGQYNYGYTF. The CDR3 nucleotides are TGTGCCAGCAGCGGCGGTCAATATAACTATGGCTACACCTTC.

The chain uses TRBV5-6 and TRBJ2-3; 8 bases agree with TRBD2. In germline, CDR1 is SGHDT, CDR2 YYEEEE. The CDR3 is 15 residues long. J lost 2 bases, V lost 2 bases, and 4 bases had no gene match. This CDR3 is CASSLGSGITDTQYF. In DNA form, the CDR3 reads TGTGCCAGCAGCTTAGGTAGCGGGATCACAGATACGCAGTATTTT. Based on the CDR3 plus reference TRBV5-6 and TRBJ2-3, the full variable domain is DAGVTQSPTHLIKTRGQQVTLRCSPKSGHDTVSWYQQALGQGPQFIFQYYEEEERQRGNFPDRFSGHQFPNYSSELNVNALLLGDSALYLCASSLGSGITDTQYFGPGTRLTVL.

The chain combines TRBV6-5 with TRBJ1-1, with a possible D match to TRBD1 (6 bases). CDR1 is MNHEY and CDR2 is SVGAGI in the germline V gene. The CDR3 contains 15 residues. V shed 0 bases and J shed 8 bases, with 16 bases lying between them. This chain's CDR3 is CASSYSGGASSEAFF. DNA of the CDR3: TGTGCCAGCAGTTACTCAGGGGGGGCGAGTTCGGAAGCTTTCTTT.

The chain is built from TRBV5-4 and TRBJ2-7; 8 bases line up with TRBD2. The CDR3 totals 13 residues. V was clipped by 4 bases and J by 3 bases; unmatched bases: 3. Per germline, CDR1 SGHNT and CDR2 YYREEE (reference sequence). CDR3 sequence reads: CASSPRGGYEQYV. The CDR3 bases are TGTGCCAGCAGCCCCCGGGGGGGCTACGAGCAGTACGTC.

J is TRBJ2-6 and V is TRBV27; D uncertain. CDR1 and CDR2 (germline): MNHEY, SMNVEV (reference sequence). The CDR3 is 13 residues long. The V and J ends lost 6 bases and 1 base respectively, with 4 bases between them. CDR3 amino acids: CASRRSGANVLTF. CDR3 sequence (DNA): TGTGCCAGCAGGAGATCTGGGGCCAACGTCCTGACTTTC.

This chain uses TRBV10-3 with TRBJ2-3, with D possibly matching TRBD2 (5 bases). CDR1 and CDR2 from the germline V gene are ENHRY and SYGVKD. The CDR3 sequence is 17 residues long. Trimming took 7 bases from V and 2 from J, leaving 22 bases between them. The CDR3 DNA reads as TGTGCCATCAAGCGGAGCGGCACAGAAGAAGCCACAGATACGCAGTATTTT. The encoded protein is CAIKRSGTEEATDTQYF.

The rearrangement joins TRBV28 to TRBJ1-6, with D unclear. This CDR3 spans 12 amino acids. Trimming stripped 5 bases from V and 10 bases from J, with 9 bases between. Germline V gene sequence: CDR1 MDHEN, CDR2 SYDVKM. The CDR3 is CASSLARSPLHF. Here the CDR3 DNA reads TGTGCCAGCAGTCTAGCGAGGTCACCCCTCCACTTT.

The genes are TRBV6-5 and TRBJ1-1; D unresolved. Per the germline V gene, CDR1 is MNHEY and CDR2 is SVGAGI. V lost 5 bases, J lost 5 bases, and 15 bases lay in between. The CDR3 covers 14 residues. CDR3 nucleotide sequence: TGTGCCAGCAGTCCCTCGGGGTCGTTGACTGAAGCTTTCTTT. Translated, it gives CASSPSGSLTEAFF.

The rearrangement joins TRBV7-9 to TRBJ1-2; 8 positions agree with TRBD1. Trimming cost V 2 bases and J 6 bases; bases outside gene matches: 11. The CDR3 totals 16 residues. Looked up from germline, CDR1 is SEHNR and CDR2 is FQNEAQ (reference sequence). CDR3 bases: TGTGCCAGCAGCTTATTCCCTGACAGGGGTGTGGATGGCTACACCTTC. Its protein product is CASSLFPDRGVDGYTF.

V and J are TRBV6-6 and TRBJ1-1, with D perhaps matching TRBD1 (6 bases). Germline lookup yields CDR1 MNHNY and CDR2 SVGAGI (reference sequence). Trimming took off 0 bases at V and 5 bases at J, with 10 bases between the two ends. The CDR3 runs to 14 residues. The CDR3 here is CASSYSSGATEAFF. In DNA form, the CDR3 reads TGTGCCAGCAGTTACTCGTCAGGGGCTACTGAAGCTTTCTTT.

The chain employs TRBV10-3 and TRBJ1-4; D call uncertain. Looked up from germline, CDR1 is ENHRY and CDR2 is SYGVKD. Trimming took off 2 bases at V and 3 bases at J, with 10 bases between the two ends. The CDR3 contains 15 residues. CDR3 in amino acids: CAISEAGRSNEKLFF. The CDR3, as DNA: TGTGCCATCAGTGAGGCGGGCAGATCTAATGAAAAACTGTTTTTT.

The gene calls are TRBV3-1 (or the pseudogene TRBV3-2) and TRBJ2-2; 8 bases fit TRBD2. CDR1 LGHDT and CDR2 YNNKEL come from the germline V gene (reference sequence). J gave up 5 bases and V 1 base, and 6 bases lay outside the gene matches. The CDR3 has 16 amino acids. The CDR3 region has the DNA TGTGCCAGCAGCCAAGTGGTAGCGGGATGGACCGGGGAGCTGTTTTTT. This gives the protein CASSQVVAGWTGELFF.

This chain links TRBV2 with TRBJ1-5; D uncertain. CDR3 length: 13 residues. The germline V gene encodes CDR1 SNHLY and CDR2 FYNNEI. The V gene lost 5 bases and the J gene lost 1 base, with 6 bases spanning the gap. The CDR3 DNA is TGTGCCAGCAGTCCACAGAGCAATCAGCCCCAGCATTTT. Protein: CASSPQSNQPQHF.

This clone appeared a single time. The V gene is TRBV7-3, the J gene TRBJ2-1; 7 bases are a match to TRBD2. Germline CDR1 is SGHTA and CDR2 is FQGTGA. The CDR3 is 14 amino acids. With V trimmed by 3 bases and J by 10 bases, 9 bases remained unmatched. The CDR3 reads CASSFSAGPQEQFF. CDR3 coding DNA: TGTGCCAGCAGCTTCTCAGCGGGGCCACAAGAGCAGTTCTTC.